The 31 T cell receptor beta chains presented below share a single source sample, sequenced in a study of T cell responses to AZD1222 COVID-19 vaccine. Assay used: immunoSEQ multiplex PCR; TCRdb lists only in-frame clones, some missing. The table shows some 150,000 clones, with more than 90% occurring only once. Here the sequenced sample was peripheral blood, taken 28 days after the second AZD1222 dose. The receptors originated from an adult who received the AZD1222 COVID-19 vaccine.

The chain carries TRBV19 and TRBJ1-6; possibly TRBD1 for D (5 bases). Looked up from germline, CDR1 is LNHDA and CDR2 is SQIVND (reference sequence). The CDR3 extends over 12 amino acids. V lost 4 bases, J lost 7 bases, and 5 bases lay in between. The CDR3 loop reads CASSKGNSPLHF. CDR3 sequence (DNA): TGTGCCAGTAGTAAGGGGAATTCACCCCTCCACTTT.

The J gene is TRBJ1-4, the V gene TRBV18; no definite D call. The CDR3 is 13 amino acids. V lost 3 bases and J lost 12, with 14 bases in between. Germline assignment: CDR1 KGHSH and CDR2 LQKENI. CDR3 sequence reads: CASSPGIIEELFF. As DNA, the CDR3 is TGTGCCAGCTCACCTGGAATAATAGAGGAACTGTTTTTT.

This sequence joins TRBV6-5 and TRBJ1-2; tentatively, D is TRBD1 (5 bases). The CDR3 consists of 14 residues. Trimming removed 3 bases at V and 3 bases at J, with 11 bases between. Germline values: CDR1 MNHEY, CDR2 SVGAGI. The CDR3 loop is CASSYDRADYGYTF. As DNA, the CDR3 is TGTGCCAGCAGTTATGACAGAGCGGACTATGGCTACACCTTC.

The rearrangement links TRBV5-6 to TRBJ1-5, with 8 bases matching TRBD1. This CDR3 has 15 amino acids. The trim removed 3 bases at V and 6 bases at J, leaving 8 bases unmatched. Germline V CDR1 and CDR2: SGHDT, YYEEEE. The CDR3 coding sequence is TGTGCCAGCAGCTCGTTGGCAGGGGGCAGTCAGCCCCAGCATTTT. Its protein product is CASSSLAGGSQPQHF.

The chain combines TRBV11-2 with TRBJ1-2, with D possibly TRBD1 on 5 matching bases. Germline V gene sequence: CDR1 SGHAT, CDR2 FQNNGV. V gave up 0 bases and J gave up 6 bases, with 14 bases separating them. The CDR3 extends over 15 amino acids. The CDR3 region has the DNA TGTGCCAGCAGCTTAGAGAACGGGGGAGCACATGGCTACACCTTC. The encoded protein is CASSLENGGAHGYTF.

This chain uses TRBV5-6 with TRBJ1-6, with no clear D. CDR3 length: 17 amino acids. CDR1 and CDR2 (germline): SGHDT, YYEEEE. V was cut by 0 bases and J by 3 bases, with 13 bases left in between. The CDR3 DNA reads as TGTGCCAGCAGCTTGGCCTCGGACGGCTTCTATAATTCACCCCTCCACTTT. This codes for CASSLASDGFYNSPLHF.

This sequence joins TRBV11-2 and TRBJ2-5, with TRBD1 matching over 7 bases. J was trimmed by 5 bases and V by 1 base; bases with no gene match: 1. Germline CDR1 is SGHAT and CDR2 is FQNNGV. The CDR3 has 13 amino acids. The CDR3, as DNA: TGTGCCAGCAGCTTAGTGGGACAGGAGACCCAGTACTTC. This encodes CASSLVGQETQYF.

The rearrangement uses TRBV6-5 and TRBJ2-2; 8 nucleotides align to TRBD1. V lost 6 bases and J lost 4; bases outside the gene matches: 7. The CDR3 sequence is 15 residues long. The germline V gene encodes CDR1 MNHEY and CDR2 SVGAGI. For the CDR3, the DNA is TGTGCCAGCAGATCCCAGGGGGCGGGCACCGGGGAGCTGTTTTTT. This codes for CASRSQGAGTGELFF.

The chain joins TRBV10-3 to TRBJ1-5; TRBD1 matches at 10 bases. The CDR3 has 15 residues. The germline V gene encodes CDR1 ENHRY and CDR2 SYGVKD. Trimming cost V 3 bases and J 6 bases; bases outside gene matches: 5. The CDR3 is CAISDLDRGFQPQHF. CDR3 nucleotides: TGTGCCATCAGTGATCTGGACAGGGGGTTTCAGCCCCAGCATTTT.

The rearrangement uses TRBV13 and TRBJ1-5; D is ambiguous. V lost 0 bases and J lost 1, with 7 bases in between. The germline V gene has CDR1 PRHDT and CDR2 FYEKMQ (reference sequence). This CDR3 is 15 amino acids long. The CDR3 here is CASSLGRLSNQPQHF. CDR3 in DNA: TGTGCCAGCAGCTTAGGCCGACTGAGCAATCAGCCCCAGCATTTT.

This clone has just a few counts. The gene calls are TRBV6-5 and TRBJ1-5; D is possibly TRBD1 (5 bases). This CDR3 spans 14 amino acids. The V end lost 7 bases, the J end lost 11 bases, and 21 bases lay between the germline ends. From germline, CDR1 is MNHEY and CDR2 SVGAGI. The CDR3 DNA reads TGTGCCAGCAACTCACGACGGGACTTCCTATCCCAGCATTTT. It yields the protein CASNSRRDFLSQHF.

This chain uses TRBV7-3 with TRBJ2-2, with D possibly called TRBD1 or TRBD2 (5 bases each). CDR3 length: 15 residues. Germline CDR1 and CDR2: SGHTA and FQGTGA. Trimming took 5 bases from V and 6 from J, leaving 16 bases between them. CDR3: CASSQLKGSAGELFF. The CDR3 DNA sequence: TGTGCCAGCAGCCAACTAAAGGGGAGTGCCGGGGAGCTGTTTTTT.

There are a few counts of this clone. The chain joins TRBV21-1 to TRBJ2-7; no DNA check was done on the table's D call, TRBD2. TRBV21-1 is a listed pseudogene. This CDR3 is built from 13 residues. The CDR3 nucleotides read TGTGCCAGCAAGCTAGCGGGAGCAAGCGAGCAGTACTTC. Protein sequence: CASKLAGASEQYF.

The V and J genes are TRBV6-2 or TRBV6-3 and TRBJ2-3, with D perhaps being TRBD1 or TRBD2 (6 bases each). CDR1 and CDR2 from the germline V gene are MNHEY and SVGEGT. Trimming stripped 3 bases from V and 2 bases from J, with 9 bases between. The CDR3 extends over 14 amino acids. CDR3 bases: TGTGCCAGCAGTTATGGGGGGCCCACAGATACGCAGTATTTT. Encoded protein: CASSYGGPTDTQYF.

V is TRBV6-5 and J is TRBJ1-1; D ambiguous. V was shortened by 6 bases and J by 3 bases, with 14 bases between the two germline ends. The CDR3 is 14 residues long. In germline, CDR1 is MNHEY, CDR2 SVGAGI. This chain's CDR3 is CASRKSGGDTEAFF. The CDR3 DNA reads TGTGCCAGCAGAAAGAGTGGTGGGGACACTGAAGCTTTCTTT.

The rearrangement links TRBV5-4 to TRBJ2-1; D remains ambiguous. V lost 0 bases to trimming and J lost 2 bases, with 6 bases between them. CDR1 is SGHNT, CDR2 YYREEE, per germline (reference sequence). There are 14 residues in the CDR3. The CDR3 nucleotides are TGTGCCAGCAGCTTGGCGGAAACCTACAATGAGCAGTTCTTC. Its protein product is CASSLAETYNEQFF. Drawing the rest from reference TRBV5-4 and TRBJ2-1, the complete variable domain is ETGVTQSPTHLIKTRGQQVTLRCSSQSGHNTVSWYQQALGQGPQFIFQYYREEENGRGNFPPRFSGLQFPNYSSELNVNALELDDSALYLCASSLAETYNEQFFGPGTRLTVL.

This sequence joins TRBV24-1 and TRBJ2-1, with unresolved D. Trimming cost V 4 bases and J 6 bases, with 9 bases left between them. This CDR3 is 13 amino acids long. CDR1 is KGHDR and CDR2 is SFDVKD in the germline V gene. CDR3 amino acids: CATSEFSTNEQFF. The CDR3 nucleotides are TGTGCCACCAGTGAATTCTCTACCAATGAGCAGTTCTTC.

This clone was picked up one time. The chain uses TRBV5-5 and TRBJ1-3, with D perhaps matching TRBD1 (6 bases). Germline loops: CDR1 SGHKS, CDR2 YYEKEE (reference sequence). The CDR3 is 15 amino acids. Trimming cost V 7 bases and J 4 bases, with 18 bases left between them. Here the CDR3 reads CASSNTGTQGNTIYF. Here the CDR3 DNA reads TGTGCCAGCTCCAATACAGGGACCCAAGGAAACACCATATATTTT.

The chain joins TRBV28 to TRBJ1-6, with D possibly being TRBD1 (5 bases). The CDR3 loop spans 15 amino acids. CDR1 and CDR2 from the germline V gene are MDHEN and SYDVKM. Trimming removed 2 bases from V and 7 bases from J, with 12 bases in between. In DNA, the CDR3 is TGTGCCAGCAGTTTAGCGGACATCGGGAATTCACCCCTCCACTTT. The encoded protein is CASSLADIGNSPLHF.

This chain links TRBV14 with TRBJ1-2; possible D gene TRBD1, 5 bases. The CDR3 contains 13 residues. Trimming left V 4 bases short and J 4 bases short, with 10 bases between. CDR1 and CDR2 from the germline V gene are SGHDN and FVKESK. For the CDR3, the DNA is TGTGCCAGCAGCCCGGGACGGCCCTATGGCTACACCTTC. Its protein is CASSPGRPYGYTF.

The chain has TRBV28 and TRBJ2-1, with 8 bases aligning to TRBD2. CDR1 and CDR2 (germline): MDHEN, SYDVKM. V trimming: 6 bases; J trimming: 9 bases; junction bases outside the gene matches: 13. This CDR3 has 15 residues. The CDR3 DNA sequence: TGTGCCAGCAGGCTCCCGGTTAGCGGGACGGTTGAGCAGTTCTTC. It encodes CASRLPVSGTVEQFF.

The chain has TRBV7-9 and TRBJ1-1; D not resolved. From germline, CDR1 is SEHNR and CDR2 FQNEAQ (reference sequence). V gave up 6 bases and J gave up 2 bases, with 19 bases separating them. The CDR3 has 16 amino acids. The CDR3 region is CASRPKNFRDNTEAFF. The CDR3 DNA sequence: TGTGCCAGCAGACCGAAAAATTTCCGTGATAACACTGAAGCTTTCTTT. Full variable domain (remainder filled in from reference TRBV7-9 and TRBJ1-1): DTGVSQNPRHKITKRGQNVTFRCDPISEHNRLYWYRQTLGQGPEFLTYFQNEAQLEKSRLLSDRFSAERPKGSFSTLEIQRTEQGDSAMYLCASRPKNFRDNTEAFFGQGTRLTVV.

A word on this clone: A read error may produce the germline difference seen at one junction end. The chain recombines TRBV7-2 with TRBJ1-1; no reliable D call. The length of the CDR3 is 13 residues. In germline, CDR1 is SGHTA, CDR2 FQGNSA. The CDR3 nucleotides read TGTGCCAGCAGCTTAGAATATGGCGGAGCCGGACTCTTT. This encodes CASSLEYGGAGLF.

The chain links TRBV4-2 to TRBJ2-6; maybe TRBD2 (5 bases). The germline gives CDR1 LGHNA, CDR2 YNFKEQ. The CDR3 totals 15 residues. V was clipped by 5 bases and J by 0 bases, with 8 bases between them. The CDR3 here is CASSGRDSGANVLTF. Written as DNA, the CDR3 is TGTGCCAGCAGCGGTCGGGACTCTGGGGCCAACGTCCTGACTTTC.

CDR3 sequence reads: CASTTSRTPGAPGEAFF. In DNA form, the CDR3 reads TGTGCCAGCACCACCTCACGGACCCCGGGGGCGCCAGGTGAAGCTTTCTTT. The J gene is TRBJ1-1, the V gene TRBV28; D perhaps matches TRBD1 (6 bases). The V end was cut by 7 bases, the J end by 7 bases, with 28 bases between. The CDR3 is made up of 17 amino acids. CDR1 and CDR2 (germline): MDHEN, SYDVKM.

This CDR3 is CASSPVGGGQLEAFF. The CDR3 bases are TGTGCCAGCAGCCCTGTAGGGGGCGGGCAGCTTGAAGCTTTCTTT. This rearrangement joins TRBV28 to TRBJ1-1; 7 nucleotides line up with TRBD1. This CDR3 contains 15 residues. Unmatched junction bases numbered 14, after V lost 6 bases and J lost 7 bases. Germline V CDR1 and CDR2: MDHEN, SYDVKM.

The rearrangement joins TRBV30 to TRBJ1-6; 7 nucleotides agree with TRBD1. The CDR3 loop spans 17 amino acids. The V gene's germline CDR1 is GTSNPN and CDR2 SVGIG (reference sequence). V lost 8 bases and J lost 0; bases outside the gene matches: 13. DNA of the CDR3: TGTGCCCGATCTGACAGGGCCCCCAGCTCCTATAATTCACCCCTCCACTTT. It yields the protein CARSDRAPSSYNSPLHF.

The chain joins TRBV4-1 to TRBJ1-2; D not resolved. V gave up 0 bases and J gave up 0 bases, with 11 bases separating them. The CDR3 is 16 residues long. CDR1 MGHRA and CDR2 YSYEKL come from the germline V gene. The CDR3 sequence: CASSQDLGEANYGYTF. In DNA, the CDR3 is TGCGCCAGCAGCCAAGATCTGGGAGAAGCTAACTATGGCTACACCTTC.

This clone showed up just once. The chain employs TRBV28 and TRBJ1-5; D gene uncertain. The CDR3 has 14 amino acids. V lost 3 bases and J 9 bases, leaving 15 bases between the germline ends. The germline V gene has CDR1 MDHEN and CDR2 SYDVKM. The CDR3, as DNA: TGTGCCAGCAGTTTCGGAGGCGCCTTATGGCCCCAGCATTTT. Amino acids: CASSFGGALWPQHF.

The chain carries TRBV5-6 and TRBJ2-7; 8 nucleotides align to TRBD1. The J segment lost 6 bases and the V segment lost 3 bases, leaving 17 bases of the junction unmatched. The CDR3 is 17 amino acids. Germline values: CDR1 SGHDT, CDR2 YYEEEE. This CDR3 reads CASSSPLKGQGAREQYF. CDR3 sequence (DNA): TGTGCCAGCAGCTCTCCCCTGAAAGGACAGGGAGCTCGCGAGCAGTACTTC.

This sequence joins TRBV4-1 and TRBJ1-1; the match to TRBD1 covers 7 bases. This CDR3 region has 17 residues. V shed 4 bases and J 1 base; nucleotides not matched to a gene: 12. Germline V gene sequence: CDR1 MGHRA, CDR2 YSYEKL. CDR3 in amino acids: CASSRTGLPGENTEAFF. The CDR3 coding sequence is TGCGCCAGCAGCCGGACAGGTCTCCCCGGGGAGAACACTGAAGCTTTCTTT.